Sequencing of this T cell receptor (beta chain) was carried out in a study of CD8 T cells in ankylosing spondylitis. This clonotype was detected many times. MiXCR, run by TCRdb on the 5' RACE reads, gives a single entry per CDR3 protein. The sample has 200,000 to 300,000 distinct CDR3 sequences; less than 9.5% are singletons. Trimming took 7 bases from V and 1 from J; bases not matched to a gene: 2. Germline CDR1 is LGHNT and CDR2 is FRNRAP. The CDR3 spans 14 residues. The J gene is TRBJ2-3, the V gene TRBV12-5; 10 positions agree with TRBD2. Sequencing input: blood, either unsorted or a sorted T cell fraction (not recorded which). This TCR was sampled from a female donor with ankylosing spondylitis or in good health (not recorded which). CDR3 nucleotides: TGTGCTAGTGCCGGACTAGCGGGCACAGATACGCAGTATTTT. This gives the protein CASAGLAGTDTQYF.